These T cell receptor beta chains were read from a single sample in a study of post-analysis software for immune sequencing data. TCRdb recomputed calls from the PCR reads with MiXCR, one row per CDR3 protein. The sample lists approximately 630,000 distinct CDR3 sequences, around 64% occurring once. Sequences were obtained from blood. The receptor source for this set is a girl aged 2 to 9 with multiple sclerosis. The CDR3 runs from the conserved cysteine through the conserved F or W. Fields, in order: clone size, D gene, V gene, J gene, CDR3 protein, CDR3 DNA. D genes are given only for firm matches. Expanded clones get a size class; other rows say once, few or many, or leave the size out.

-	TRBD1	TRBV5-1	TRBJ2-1	CASSKITGTGRHSYNEQCF	TGCGCCAGCAGCAAGATTACCGGGACAGGGAGACACTCCTACAATGAGCAGTGCTTC
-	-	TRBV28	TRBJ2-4	CASRHRDRNIQYF	TGTGCCAGCAGACACCGGGACCGAAACATTCAGTACTTC
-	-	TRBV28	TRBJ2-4	CASSGDDLDIQYF	TGTGCCAGCAGTGGGGACGATTTAGACATTCAGTACTTC
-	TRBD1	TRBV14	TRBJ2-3	CASTQSDRGTDTQYF	TGTGCCAGCACCCAAAGCGACAGGGGAACAGATACGCAGTATTTT
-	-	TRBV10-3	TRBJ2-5	CAIRPGPDRVTQYF	TGTGCCATCAGGCCAGGACCCGACCGAGTGACCCAGTACTTC
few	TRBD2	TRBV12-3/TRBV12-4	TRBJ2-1	CASTKTSGSDEQFF	TGTGCCAGCACCAAGACTAGCGGGAGCGATGAGCAGTTCTTC
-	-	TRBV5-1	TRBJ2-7	CASSSTTAYEQYF	TGCGCCAGCAGCTCGACTACCGCCTACGAGCAGTACTTC
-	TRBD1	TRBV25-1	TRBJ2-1	CASSGTGGYNEQFF	TGTGCCAGCAGTGGCACAGGGGGGTACAATGAGCAGTTCTTC
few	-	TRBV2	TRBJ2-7	CANSDSSCEQYF	TGTGCCAACTCGGACAGCTCCTGCGAGCAGTACTTC
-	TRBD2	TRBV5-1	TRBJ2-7	CASWRGGRYEQYF	TGCGCCAGCTGGCGGGGGGGCAGGTACGAGCAGTACTTC
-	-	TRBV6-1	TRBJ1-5	CASSEFSEINQPQHF	TGTGCCAGCAGTGAATTTTCGGAAATCAATCAGCCCCAGCATTTT
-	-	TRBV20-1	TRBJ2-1	CSAPRQHEQFF	TGCAGTGCTCCTCGACAGCATGAGCAGTTCTTC
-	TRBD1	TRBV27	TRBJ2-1	CASRQTGGYCNEQFF	TGTGCCAGCAGACAAACAGGGGGCTACTGCAATGAGCAGTTCTTC
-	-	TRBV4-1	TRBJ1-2	CASSQSRSDGYGYTF	TGCGCCAGCAGCCAATCAAGGTCGGATGGCTATGGCTACACCTTC
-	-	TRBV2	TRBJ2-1	CASRRAIYSYNEQFF	TGTGCCAGCAGGAGAGCGATATACTCCTACAATGAGCAGTTCTTC
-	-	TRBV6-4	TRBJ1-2	CASSVGGGSNYGYTF	TGTGCCAGCAGTGTAGGCGGGGGATCTAACTATGGCTACACCTTC
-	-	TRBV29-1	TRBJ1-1	CSVGWNTEAFF	TGCAGCGTTGGGTGGAACACTGAAGCTTTCTTT
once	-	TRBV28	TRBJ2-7	CASSLWQGLGSYEQYF	TGTGCCAGCAGTTTATGGCAGGGCCTTGGCTCCTACGAGCAGTACTTC
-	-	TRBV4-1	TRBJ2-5	CASSQGVGSRETQYF	TGCGCCAGCAGCCAAGGGGTCGGGAGTCGAGAGACCCAGTACTTC
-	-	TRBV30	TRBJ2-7	CAWSPQGYEQYF	TGTGCCTGGAGTCCTCAGGGCTACGAGCAGTACTTC
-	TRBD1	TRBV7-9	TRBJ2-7	CASSSGQGVNEQYF	TGTGCCAGCAGCTCGGGACAGGGGGTCAACGAGCAGTACTTC
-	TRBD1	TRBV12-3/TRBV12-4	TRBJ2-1	CASSPDRGLQFF	TGTGCCAGCAGCCCCGACAGGGGCCTTCAGTTCTTC
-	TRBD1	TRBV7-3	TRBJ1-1	CASSLDRGSDTEAFF	TGTGCCAGCAGCTTGGACAGGGGTTCGGACACTGAAGCTTTCTTT
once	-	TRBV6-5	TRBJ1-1	CASSSDSSEAFF	TGTGCCAGTAGTTCGGACAGCTCCGAAGCTTTCTTT
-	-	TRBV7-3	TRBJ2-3	CASSDNTDTQYF	TGTGCCAGCAGCGACAACACAGATACGCAGTATTTT
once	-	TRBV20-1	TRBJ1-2	CSARLPTGSIHGYTF	TGCAGTGCTAGACTGCCCACCGGGAGTATACATGGCTACACCTTC
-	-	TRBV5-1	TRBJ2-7	CASSREGVWDYEQYF	TGCGCCAGCAGCCGCGAGGGGGTTTGGGACTACGAGCAGTACTTC
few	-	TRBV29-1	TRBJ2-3	CSVPTSPDTQYF	TGCAGCGTACCCACTAGCCCAGATACGCAGTATTTT
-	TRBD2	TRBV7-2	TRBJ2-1	CASSPGLAGDHEFF	TGTGCCAGCAGCCCGGGACTAGCGGGAGATCACGAGTTCTTC
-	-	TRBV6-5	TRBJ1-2	CASSYSSPGEFNYGYTF	TGTGCCAGCAGTTACTCATCCCCGGGGGAGTTTAACTATGGCTACACCTTC
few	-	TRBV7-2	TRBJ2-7	CASSLAAPPYEQYF	TGTGCCAGCAGCTTAGCCGCCCCACCCTACGAGCAGTACTTC
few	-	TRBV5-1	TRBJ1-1	CASSFVPNTEAFF	TGCGCCAGCAGCTTCGTGCCGAACACTGAAGCTTTCTTT
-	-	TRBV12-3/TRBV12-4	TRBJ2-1	CASRARASNEQFF	TGTGCCAGCAGGGCGCGGGCGAGCAATGAGCAGTTCTTC
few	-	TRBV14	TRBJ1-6	CASSCSGNSPLHF	TGTGCCAGCAGCTGCTCTGGGAATTCACCCCTCCACTTT
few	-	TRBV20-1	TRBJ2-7	CSARDLFGLASTYEQYF	TGCAGTGCTAGAGACCTCTTTGGGCTAGCGTCAACCTACGAGCAGTACTTC